This T cell receptor beta chain was obtained from a study of cytomegalovirus exposure and HLA in healthy donors. Germline CDR1 and CDR2: SQVTM and ANQGSEA. V was pared by 7 bases and J by 3 bases, with 3 bases between. The length of the CDR3 is 10 residues. Study observations and caveats: Donors were assumed by presence/absence analyses to have roughly uniform sequencing depth.

60 Vbeta and 13 Jbeta primers were used in PCR. Profiling relied on immunoSEQ multiplex PCR, and the TCRdb table lists in-frame clones only, not all of them. This repertoire shows around 150,000 clones, 80% found once; its top ten account for 5.1%. A remark on this clone: Its antigen remains unknown.

The receptor was isolated from a male donor in good health and CMV-seronegative. The rearrangement links TRBV29-1 to TRBJ2-2, with D uncertain. Sequenced input: PBMCs. This CDR3 reads CSAYTGELFF. CDR3 DNA: TGCAGCGCATACACCGGGGAGCTGTTTTTT.